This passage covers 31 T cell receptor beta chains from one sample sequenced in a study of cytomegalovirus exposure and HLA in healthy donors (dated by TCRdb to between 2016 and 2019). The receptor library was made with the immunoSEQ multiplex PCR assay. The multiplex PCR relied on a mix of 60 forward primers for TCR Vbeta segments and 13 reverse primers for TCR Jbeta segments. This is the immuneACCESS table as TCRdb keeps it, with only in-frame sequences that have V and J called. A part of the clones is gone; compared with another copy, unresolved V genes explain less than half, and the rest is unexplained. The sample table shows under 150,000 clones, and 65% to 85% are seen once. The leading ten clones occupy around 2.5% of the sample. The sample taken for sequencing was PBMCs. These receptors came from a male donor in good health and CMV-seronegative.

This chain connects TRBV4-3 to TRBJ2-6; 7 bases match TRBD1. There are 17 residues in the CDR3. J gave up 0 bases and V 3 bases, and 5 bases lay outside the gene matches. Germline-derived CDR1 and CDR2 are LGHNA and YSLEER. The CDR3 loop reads CASSHPSGGSGANVLTF. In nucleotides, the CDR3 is TGCGCCAGCAGCCACCCTTCAGGGGGCTCTGGGGCCAACGTCCTGACTTTC.

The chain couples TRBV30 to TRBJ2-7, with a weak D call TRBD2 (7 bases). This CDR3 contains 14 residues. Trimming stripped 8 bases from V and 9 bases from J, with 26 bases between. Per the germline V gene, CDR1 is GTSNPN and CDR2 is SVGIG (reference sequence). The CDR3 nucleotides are TGTGCCCAGGGAGGGGGACTATCCTCCCAGGGGCAGTACTTC. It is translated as CAQGGGLSSQGQYF.

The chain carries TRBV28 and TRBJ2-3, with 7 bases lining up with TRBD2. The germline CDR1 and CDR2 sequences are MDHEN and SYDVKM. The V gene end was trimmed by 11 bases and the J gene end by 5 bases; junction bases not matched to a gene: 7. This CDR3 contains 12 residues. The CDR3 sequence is CAAGEPEDTQYF. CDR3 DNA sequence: TGTGCCGCGGGGGAGCCTGAAGATACGCAGTATTTT.

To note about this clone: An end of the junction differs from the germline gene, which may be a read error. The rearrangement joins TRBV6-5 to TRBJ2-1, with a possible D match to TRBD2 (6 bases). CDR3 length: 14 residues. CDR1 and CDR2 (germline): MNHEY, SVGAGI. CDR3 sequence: CATTTGTPYNEQFF. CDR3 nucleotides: TGTGCCACCACGACCGGGACTCCCTATAATGAGCAGTTCTTC.

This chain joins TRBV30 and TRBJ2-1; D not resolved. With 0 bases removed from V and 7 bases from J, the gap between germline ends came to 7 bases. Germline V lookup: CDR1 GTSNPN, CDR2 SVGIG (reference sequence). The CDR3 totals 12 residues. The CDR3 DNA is TGTGCCTGGAGTGTACACCAAAATGAGCAGTTCTTC. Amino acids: CAWSVHQNEQFF. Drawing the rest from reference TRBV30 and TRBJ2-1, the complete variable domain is SQTIHQWPATLVQPVGSPLSLECTVEGTSNPNLYWYRQAAGRGLQLLFYSVGIGQISSEVPQNLSASRPQDRQFILSSKKLLLSDSGFYLCAWSVHQNEQFFGPGTRLTVL.

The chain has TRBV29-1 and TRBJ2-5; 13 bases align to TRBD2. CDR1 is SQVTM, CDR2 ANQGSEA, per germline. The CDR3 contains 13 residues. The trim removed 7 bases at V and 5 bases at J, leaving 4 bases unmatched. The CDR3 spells CSDRLAGGETQYF. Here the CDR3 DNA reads TGCAGCGATAGACTAGCGGGAGGTGAGACCCAGTACTTC. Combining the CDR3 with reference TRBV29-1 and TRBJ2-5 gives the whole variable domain SAVISQKPSRDICQRGTSLTIQCQVDSQVTMMFWYRQQPGQSLTLIATANQGSEATYESGFVIDKFPISRPNLTFSTLTVSNMSPEDSSIYLCSDRLAGGETQYFGPGTRLLVL.

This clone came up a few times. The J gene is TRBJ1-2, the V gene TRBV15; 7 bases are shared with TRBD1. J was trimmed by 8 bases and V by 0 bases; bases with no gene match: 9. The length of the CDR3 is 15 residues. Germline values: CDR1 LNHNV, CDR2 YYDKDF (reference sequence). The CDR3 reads CATSRDLRGAEGYTF. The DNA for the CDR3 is TGTGCCACCAGCAGAGATCTCAGGGGGGCGGAGGGCTACACCTTC.

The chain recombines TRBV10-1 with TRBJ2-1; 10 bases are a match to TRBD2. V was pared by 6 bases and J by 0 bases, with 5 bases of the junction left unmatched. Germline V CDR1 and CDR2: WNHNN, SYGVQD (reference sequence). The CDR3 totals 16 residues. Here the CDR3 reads CASSEASGSSYNEQFF. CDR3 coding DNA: TGCGCCAGCAGCGAAGCTAGCGGGAGCTCCTACAATGAGCAGTTCTTC.

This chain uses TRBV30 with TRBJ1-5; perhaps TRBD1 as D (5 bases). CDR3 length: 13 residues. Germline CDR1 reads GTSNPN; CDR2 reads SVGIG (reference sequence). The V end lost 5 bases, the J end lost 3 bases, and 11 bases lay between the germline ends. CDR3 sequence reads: CAWAGPLNQPQHF. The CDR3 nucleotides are TGTGCCTGGGCGGGACCCCTCAATCAGCCCCAGCATTTT.

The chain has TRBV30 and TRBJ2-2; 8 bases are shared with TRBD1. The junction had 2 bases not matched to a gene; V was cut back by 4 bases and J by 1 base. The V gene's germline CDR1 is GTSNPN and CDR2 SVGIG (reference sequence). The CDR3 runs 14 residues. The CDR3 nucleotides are TGTGCCTGGACTGGACAGGGGAACACCGGGGAGCTGTTTTTT. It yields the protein CAWTGQGNTGELFF.

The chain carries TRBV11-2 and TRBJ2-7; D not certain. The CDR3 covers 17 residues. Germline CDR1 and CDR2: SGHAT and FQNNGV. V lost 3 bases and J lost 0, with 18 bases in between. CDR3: CASSFDAARQRSYEQYF. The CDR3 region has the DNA TGTGCCAGCAGCTTCGATGCCGCGCGGCAGCGCTCCTACGAGCAGTACTTC. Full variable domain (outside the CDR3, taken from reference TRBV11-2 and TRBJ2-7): EAGVAQSPRYKIIEKRQSVAFWCNPISGHATLYWYQQILGQGPKLLIQFQNNGVVDDSQLPKDRFSAERLKGVDSTLKIQPAKLEDSAVYLCASSFDAARQRSYEQYFGPGTRLTVT.

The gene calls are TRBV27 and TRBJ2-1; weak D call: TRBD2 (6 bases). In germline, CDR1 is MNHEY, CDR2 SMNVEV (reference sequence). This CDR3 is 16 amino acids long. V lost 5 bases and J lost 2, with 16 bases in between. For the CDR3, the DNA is TGTGCCAGCAGTGAAAGAAGCGGGCCTCCCTACAATGAGCAGTTCTTC. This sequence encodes CASSERSGPPYNEQFF.

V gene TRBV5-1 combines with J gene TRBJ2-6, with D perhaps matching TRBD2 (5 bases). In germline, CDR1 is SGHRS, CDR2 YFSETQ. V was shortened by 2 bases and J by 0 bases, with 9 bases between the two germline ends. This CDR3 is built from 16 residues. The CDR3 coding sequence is TGCGCCAGCAGCTTTAGTGCGGGCTCTGGGGCCAACGTCCTGACTTTC. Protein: CASSFSAGSGANVLTF.

CDR3: CASSSGQIYGYTF. CDR3 bases: TGTGCCAGCAGTTCCGGACAGATCTATGGCTACACCTTC. The chain is built from TRBV28 and TRBJ1-2; D may be TRBD1 (6 bases). Germline loops: CDR1 MDHEN, CDR2 SYDVKM. Trimming removed 4 bases from V and 4 bases from J, with 10 bases in between. The CDR3 loop spans 13 amino acids.

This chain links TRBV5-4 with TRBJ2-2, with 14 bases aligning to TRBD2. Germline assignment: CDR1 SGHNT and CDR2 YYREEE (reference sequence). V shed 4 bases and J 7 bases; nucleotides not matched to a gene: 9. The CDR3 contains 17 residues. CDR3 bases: TGTGCCAGCAGCCACGGGACTAGCGGGAGCTTCGGCGGGGAGCTGTTTTTT. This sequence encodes CASSHGTSGSFGGELFF. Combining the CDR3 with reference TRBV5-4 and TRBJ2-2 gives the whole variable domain ETGVTQSPTHLIKTRGQQVTLRCSSQSGHNTVSWYQQALGQGPQFIFQYYREEENGRGNFPPRFSGLQFPNYSSELNVNALELDDSALYLCASSHGTSGSFGGELFFGEGSRLTVL.

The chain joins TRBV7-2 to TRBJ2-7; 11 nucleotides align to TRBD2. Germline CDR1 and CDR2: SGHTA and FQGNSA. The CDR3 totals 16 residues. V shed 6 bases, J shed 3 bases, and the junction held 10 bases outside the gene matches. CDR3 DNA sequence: TGTGCCAGCAGTGCCATTTGGGGACTAGCGGTCTACGAGCAGTACTTC. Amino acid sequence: CASSAIWGLAVYEQYF.

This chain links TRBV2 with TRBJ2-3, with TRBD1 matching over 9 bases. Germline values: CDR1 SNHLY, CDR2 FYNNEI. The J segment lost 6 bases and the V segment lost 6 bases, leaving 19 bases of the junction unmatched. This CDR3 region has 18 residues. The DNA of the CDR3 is TGTGCCAGCAGCCCCACCGTGACAGGGGGAATGAGAGGGGATACGCAGTATTTT. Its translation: CASSPTVTGGMRGDTQYF.

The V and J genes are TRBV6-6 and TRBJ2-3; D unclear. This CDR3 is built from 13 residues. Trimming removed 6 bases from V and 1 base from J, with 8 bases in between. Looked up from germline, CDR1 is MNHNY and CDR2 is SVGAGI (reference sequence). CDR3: CASSLEGTDTQYF. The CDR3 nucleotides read TGTGCCAGCAGCCTCGAGGGCACAGATACGCAGTATTTT.

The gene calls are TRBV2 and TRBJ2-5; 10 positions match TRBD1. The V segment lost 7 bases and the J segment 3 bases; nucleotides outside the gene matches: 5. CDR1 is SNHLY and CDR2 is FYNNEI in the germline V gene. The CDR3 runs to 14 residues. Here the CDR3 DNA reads TGTGCCAGCAAAATGGGACAGGGGAAAGAGACCCAGTACTTC. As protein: CASKMGQGKETQYF.

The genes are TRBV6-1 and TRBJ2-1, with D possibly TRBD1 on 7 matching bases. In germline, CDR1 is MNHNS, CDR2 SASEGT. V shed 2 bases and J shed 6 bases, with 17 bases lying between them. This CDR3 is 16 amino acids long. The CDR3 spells CASSEQGGGSFNEQFF. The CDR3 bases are TGTGCCAGCAGTGAACAGGGGGGAGGAAGTTTCAATGAGCAGTTCTTC.

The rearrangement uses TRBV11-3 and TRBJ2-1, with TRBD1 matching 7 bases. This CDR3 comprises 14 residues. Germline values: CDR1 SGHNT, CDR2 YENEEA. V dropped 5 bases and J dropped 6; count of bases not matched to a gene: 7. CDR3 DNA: TGTGCCAGCAGCCTACAGGGGAGCGGCAATGAGCAGTTCTTC. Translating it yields CASSLQGSGNEQFF.

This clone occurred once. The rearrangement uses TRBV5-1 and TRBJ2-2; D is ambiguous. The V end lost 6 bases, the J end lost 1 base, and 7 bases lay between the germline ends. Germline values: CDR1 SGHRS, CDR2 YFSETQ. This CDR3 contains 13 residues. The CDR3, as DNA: TGCGCCAGCACTCGAGAGAACACCGGGGAGCTGTTTTTT. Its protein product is CASTRENTGELFF.

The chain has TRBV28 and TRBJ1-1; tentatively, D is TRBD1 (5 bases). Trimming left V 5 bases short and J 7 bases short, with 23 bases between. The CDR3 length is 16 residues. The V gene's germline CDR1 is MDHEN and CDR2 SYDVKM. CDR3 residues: CASSAALWGTRCEAFF. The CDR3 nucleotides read TGTGCCAGCAGTGCCGCACTTTGGGGGACTCGATGTGAAGCTTTCTTT.

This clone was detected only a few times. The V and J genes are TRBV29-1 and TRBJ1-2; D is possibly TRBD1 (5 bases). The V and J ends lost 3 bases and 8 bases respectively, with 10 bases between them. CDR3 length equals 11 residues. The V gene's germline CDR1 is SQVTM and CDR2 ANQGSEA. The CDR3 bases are TGCAGCGTTGAGGCAGGGCGCGGCTACACCTTC. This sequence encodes CSVEAGRGYTF.

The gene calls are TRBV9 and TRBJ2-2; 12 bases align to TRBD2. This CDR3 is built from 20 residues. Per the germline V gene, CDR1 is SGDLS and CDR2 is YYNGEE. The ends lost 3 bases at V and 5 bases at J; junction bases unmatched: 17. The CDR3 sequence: CASSAHPGLAGRRFTGELFF. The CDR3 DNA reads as TGTGCCAGCAGCGCTCATCCGGGACTAGCGGGCCGGAGGTTTACCGGGGAGCTGTTTTTT.

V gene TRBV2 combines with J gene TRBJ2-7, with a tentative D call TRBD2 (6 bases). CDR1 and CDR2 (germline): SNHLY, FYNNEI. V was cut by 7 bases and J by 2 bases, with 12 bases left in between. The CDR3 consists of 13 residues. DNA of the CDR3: TGTGCCAGCAAAGGACTAACCCCCTACGAGCAGTACTTC. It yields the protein CASKGLTPYEQYF.

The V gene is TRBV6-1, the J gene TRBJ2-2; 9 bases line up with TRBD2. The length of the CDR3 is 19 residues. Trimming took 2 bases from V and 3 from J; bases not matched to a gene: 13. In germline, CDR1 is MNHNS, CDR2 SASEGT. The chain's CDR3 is CASSERPVVSGSHTGELFF. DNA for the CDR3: TGTGCCAGCAGTGAAAGGCCCGTTGTTAGCGGGAGCCACACCGGGGAGCTGTTTTTT.

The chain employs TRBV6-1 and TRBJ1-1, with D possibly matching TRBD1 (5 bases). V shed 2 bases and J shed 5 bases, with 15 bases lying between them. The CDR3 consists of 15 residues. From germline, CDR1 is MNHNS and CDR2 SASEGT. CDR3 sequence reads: CASSEKAPQGTEAFF. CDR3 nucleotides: TGTGCCAGCAGTGAAAAAGCGCCCCAGGGAACTGAAGCTTTCTTT.

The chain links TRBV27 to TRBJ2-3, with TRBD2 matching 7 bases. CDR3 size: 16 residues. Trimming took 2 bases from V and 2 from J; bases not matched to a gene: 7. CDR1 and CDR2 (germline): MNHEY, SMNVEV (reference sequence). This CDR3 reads CASSLNRGVVTDTQYF. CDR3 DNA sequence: TGTGCCAGCAGTTTAAATCGGGGGGTAGTCACAGATACGCAGTATTTT.

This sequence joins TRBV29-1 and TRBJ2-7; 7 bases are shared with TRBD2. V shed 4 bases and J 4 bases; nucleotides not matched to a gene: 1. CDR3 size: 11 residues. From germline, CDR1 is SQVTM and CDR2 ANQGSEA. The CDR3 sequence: CSVGGGYEQYF. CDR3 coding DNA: TGCAGCGTTGGGGGAGGGTACGAGCAGTACTTC.

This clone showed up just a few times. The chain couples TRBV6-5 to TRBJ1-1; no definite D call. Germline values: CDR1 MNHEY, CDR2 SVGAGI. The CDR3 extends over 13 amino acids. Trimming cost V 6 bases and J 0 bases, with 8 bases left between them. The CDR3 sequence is CASRTHLNTEAFF. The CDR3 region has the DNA TGTGCCAGCAGAACACACCTGAACACTGAAGCTTTCTTT.